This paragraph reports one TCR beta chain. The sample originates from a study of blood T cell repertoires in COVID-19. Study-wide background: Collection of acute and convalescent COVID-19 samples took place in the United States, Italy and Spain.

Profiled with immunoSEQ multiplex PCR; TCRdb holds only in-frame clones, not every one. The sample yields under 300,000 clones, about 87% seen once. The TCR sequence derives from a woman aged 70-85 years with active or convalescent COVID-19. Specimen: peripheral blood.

The CDR3 protein is CSASQGGGQPQHF. CDR3 bases: TGCAGTGCTAGTCAGGGGGGCGGTCAGCCCCAGCATTTT. This chain uses TRBV20-1 with TRBJ1-5; 7 bases agree with TRBD1. The J segment lost 6 bases and the V segment lost 3 bases, leaving 5 bases of the junction unmatched. The CDR3 extends over 13 amino acids. CDR1 DFQATT and CDR2 SNEGSKA come from the germline V gene (reference sequence).